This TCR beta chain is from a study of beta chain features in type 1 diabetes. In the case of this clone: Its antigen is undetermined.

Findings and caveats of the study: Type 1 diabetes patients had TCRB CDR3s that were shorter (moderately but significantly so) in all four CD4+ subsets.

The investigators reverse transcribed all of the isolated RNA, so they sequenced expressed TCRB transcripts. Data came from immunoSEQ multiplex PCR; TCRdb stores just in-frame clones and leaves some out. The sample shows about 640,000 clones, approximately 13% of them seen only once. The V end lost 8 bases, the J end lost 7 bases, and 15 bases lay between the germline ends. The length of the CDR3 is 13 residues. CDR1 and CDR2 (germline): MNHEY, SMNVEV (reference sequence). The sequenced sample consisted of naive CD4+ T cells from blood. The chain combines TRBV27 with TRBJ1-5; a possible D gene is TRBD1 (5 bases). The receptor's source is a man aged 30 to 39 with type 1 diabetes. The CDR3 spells CASLPIGDQPQHF. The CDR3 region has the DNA TGTGCCAGCCTACCTATTGGGGACCAGCCCCAGCATTTT.